These T cell receptor beta chains were read from a single sample in a study of blood T cell repertoires in COVID-19. Produced via immunoSEQ multiplex PCR; TCRdb's table is partial and in-frame only. Counted here are under 200,000 clones, roughly nine tenths occurring once; the ten biggest clones make up 0.7% to 0.95%. Sequenced: peripheral blood. The receptors stem from a woman aged 70-85 years with acute or convalescent COVID-19. The CDR3 runs from the conserved cysteine through the conserved F or W. The order of the fields is V gene, clone size, J gene, D gene, CDR3 DNA, CDR3 protein. The D gene is left open where the match is weak. Size is omitted from some rows. Given values are once, few, many or a class for expanded clones.

TRBV5-4	few	TRBJ2-1	TRBD2	TGTGCCAGCAGCTTACGGGGGGATGAGCAGTTCTTC	CASSLRGDEQFF
TRBV27	NA	TRBJ1-1	NA	TGTGCCAGCAGTTTATCTGGGGGGTTCAGGGCTGTTGGCACTGAAGCTTTCTTT	CASSLSGGFRAVGTEAFF
TRBV7-3	NA	TRBJ2-1	NA	TGTGCCAGCAGCTTAGGCGGGGCTTCAATCAATGAGCAGTTCTTC	CASSLGGASINEQFF
TRBV29-1	NA	TRBJ2-4	NA	TGCAGCGTGGTCGGCGGCGGGGTAAACATTCAGTACTTC	CSVVGGGVNIQYF
TRBV18	few	TRBJ1-4	NA	TGTGCCAGCTCGCTCGGGGGGCCAACTAATGAAAAACTGTTTTTT	CASSLGGPTNEKLFF
TRBV6-6	few	TRBJ2-7	TRBD1	TGTGCCAGCAGTTACTCGAACAGGGGAAACTACGAGCAGTACTTC	CASSYSNRGNYEQYF
TRBV4-3	few	TRBJ1-2	NA	TGCGCCAGCAGCCAAGATCATGGTGGGGGGGACTATGGCTACACCTTC	CASSQDHGGGDYGYTF
TRBV7-6	once	TRBJ1-3	NA	TGTGCCAACAATACCCACAGGGAAGGCAACACCATATATTTT	CANNTHREGNTIYF
TRBV11-3	NA	TRBJ2-5	NA	TGTGCCAGCAGCTTGGGCGCGGGTACAGAGACCCAGTACTTC	CASSLGAGTETQYF
TRBV3-1/TRBV3-2	once	TRBJ2-1	NA	TGTGCCAGCAGCCAAGAGCAAACTACTAGCAATGAGCAGTTCTTC	CASSQEQTTSNEQFF
TRBV7-2	NA	TRBJ1-1	TRBD1	TGTGCCAGCAGCATCGGACAGGGCGAAGCTTTCTTT	CASSIGQGEAFF
TRBV4-1	NA	TRBJ1-2	TRBD1	TGCGCCAGCAGCCAAGATTATACAGGGGACTATGGCTACACCTTC	CASSQDYTGDYGYTF
TRBV5-1	NA	TRBJ1-1	NA	TGCGCCAGCAGCAAGGATAGGGCGGGCACTGAAGCTTTCTTT	CASSKDRAGTEAFF
TRBV5-4	NA	TRBJ2-7	NA	TGTGCCAGCAGAATGGACGACAGTCCCTACGAGCAGTACTTC	CASRMDDSPYEQYF
TRBV10-2	NA	TRBJ2-7	TRBD2	TGCGCCAGTCGGGAGGGCCTCTCCTACGAGCAGTACTTC	CASREGLSYEQYF